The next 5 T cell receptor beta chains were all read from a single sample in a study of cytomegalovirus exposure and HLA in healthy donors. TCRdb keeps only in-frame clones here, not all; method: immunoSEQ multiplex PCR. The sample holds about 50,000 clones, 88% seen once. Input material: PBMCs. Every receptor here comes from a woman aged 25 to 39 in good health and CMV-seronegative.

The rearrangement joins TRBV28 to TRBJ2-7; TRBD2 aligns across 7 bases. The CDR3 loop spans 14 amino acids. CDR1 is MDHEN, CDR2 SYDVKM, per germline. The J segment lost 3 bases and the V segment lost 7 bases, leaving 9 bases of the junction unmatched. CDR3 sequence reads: CASTPAGANYEQYF. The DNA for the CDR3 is TGTGCCAGCACCCCCGCGGGAGCCAACTACGAGCAGTACTTC.

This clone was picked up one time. The CDR3 loop reads CASSPQALGASEKLFF. Written as DNA, the CDR3 is TGCGCCAGCAGCCCACAGGCTCTAGGGGCTAGTGAAAAACTGTTTTTT. The gene calls are TRBV5-1 and TRBJ1-4; D possibly corresponds to TRBD1 (5 bases). V was trimmed by 4 bases and J by 7 bases, leaving 20 bases between them. From germline, CDR1 is SGHRS and CDR2 YFSETQ. There are 16 residues in the CDR3.

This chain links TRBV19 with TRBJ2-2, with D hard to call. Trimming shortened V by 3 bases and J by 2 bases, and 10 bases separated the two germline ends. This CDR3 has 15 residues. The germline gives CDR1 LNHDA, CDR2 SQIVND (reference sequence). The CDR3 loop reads CASSMSLVNTGELFF. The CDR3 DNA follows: TGTGCCAGTAGTATGTCCCTAGTAAACACCGGGGAGCTGTTTTTT.

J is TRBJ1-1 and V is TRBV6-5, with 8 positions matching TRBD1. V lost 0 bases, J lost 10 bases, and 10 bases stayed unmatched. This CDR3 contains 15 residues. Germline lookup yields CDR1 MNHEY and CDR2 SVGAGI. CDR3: CASSYSQGAGRRAFF. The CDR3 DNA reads TGTGCCAGCAGTTACTCCCAGGGGGCCGGGCGAAGAGCTTTCTTT.

CDR3 in DNA: TGTGCCAGCAGCCTCGGGGGAACTGGTGGCTATGGCTACACCTTC. Protein product: CASSLGGTGGYGYTF. This chain connects TRBV14 to TRBJ1-2; D is possibly TRBD1 (5 bases). V was pared by 4 bases and J by 4 bases, with 16 bases between. The germline CDR1 and CDR2 sequences are SGHDN and FVKESK. The CDR3 is 15 amino acids.